The 25 T cell receptor beta chains presented below share a single source sample, sequenced in a study of blood T cells in healthy people across ages. Next came a second PCR, run for about 7 to 12 cycles, which used a sample-barcoded 5' primer along with a J-beta primer mix. TCRdb re-derived calls from the 5' RACE reads in MiXCR, one entry per CDR3 protein. This table holds about 640,000 distinct CDR3 sequences, around two fifths found once. Sequencing used blood. These TCRs come from a man at least 80 years old in good health.

V is TRBV27 and J is TRBJ1-2; maybe TRBD1 (6 bases). CDR3 length equals 13 residues. The germline V and J ends were trimmed by 2 bases and 5 bases, with 9 bases remaining between them. Germline CDR1 reads MNHEY; CDR2 reads SMNVEV (reference sequence). CDR3 loop: CASSLRGAYGYTF. CDR3 coding DNA: TGTGCCAGCAGTTTAAGGGGGGCGTATGGCTACACCTTC.

This clonotype has more than one count but fewer than ten. The rearrangement uses TRBV7-2 and TRBJ2-1; D not resolved. V was cut by 5 bases and J by 0 bases, with 11 bases left in between. The CDR3 loop spans 15 amino acids. Germline CDR1 and CDR2: SGHTA and FQGNSA. CDR3 loop: CASSRGTRSYNEQFF. DNA for the CDR3: TGTGCCAGCAGCCGAGGAACCCGCTCCTACAATGAGCAGTTCTTC. The full variable domain, completed using reference TRBV7-2 and TRBJ2-1, is GAGVSQSPSNKVTEKGKDVELRCDPISGHTALYWYRQSLGQGLEFLIYFQGNSAPDKSGLPSDRFSAERTGGSVSTLTIQRTQQEDSAVYLCASSRGTRSYNEQFFGPGTRLTVL.

The V gene is TRBV3-1, the J gene TRBJ2-1; D is undetermined. Germline CDR1 reads LGHDT; CDR2 reads YNNKEL (reference sequence). This CDR3 contains 11 residues. Between the trimmed V and J ends, which lost 0 bases and 11 bases, there was a span of 5 bases. The CDR3 reads CASSQDTKQFF. CDR3 sequence (DNA): TGTGCCAGCAGCCAAGATACCAAGCAGTTCTTC.

This chain uses TRBV6-2 or TRBV6-3 with TRBJ2-7; 11 bases agree with TRBD1. The better agreement between TRBJ2-5 and the DNA end casts doubt on the J call. The CDR3 consists of 15 residues. CDR1 is MNHEY and CDR2 is SVGEGT in the germline V gene. The CDR3 nucleotides are TGTGCCAGCAGCGCCGGACAGGGGGCATCGGAGACCCAGTACTTC. Residues: CASSAGQGASETQYF.

The genes are TRBV12-3 or TRBV12-4 and TRBJ2-7; possibly TRBD2 for D (6 bases). The CDR3 covers 15 residues. Trimming shortened V by 6 bases and J by 3 bases, and 18 bases separated the two germline ends. CDR3 DNA: TGTGCCAGCAGGCCCCTGGCGGCGGGATTCTACGAGCAGTACTTC. Translation: CASRPLAAGFYEQYF.

This sequence joins TRBV9 and TRBJ2-1; D uncertain. The V and J ends lost 0 bases and 3 bases respectively, with 7 bases between them. Germline lookup yields CDR1 SGDLS and CDR2 YYNGEE. The length of the CDR3 is 14 residues. CDR3: CASSVGFSYNEQFF. As DNA, the CDR3 is TGTGCCAGCAGCGTAGGGTTTAGCTACAATGAGCAGTTCTTC.

V and J are TRBV20-1 and TRBJ2-7; 7 bases line up with TRBD1. Germline lookup yields CDR1 DFQATT and CDR2 SNEGSKA (reference sequence). V shed 4 bases, J shed 3 bases, and the junction held 12 bases outside the gene matches. The length of the CDR3 is 15 residues. CDR3 loop: CSATPAQDRRYEQYF. The CDR3 DNA reads TGCAGTGCTACCCCCGCGCAGGACAGGCGCTACGAGCAGTACTTC.

This clonotype has more than one count but fewer than ten. The chain is built from TRBV7-2 and TRBJ2-3, with D perhaps matching TRBD1 or TRBD2 (5 bases each). CDR1 and CDR2 from the germline V gene are SGHTA and FQGNSA. The CDR3 is made up of 13 amino acids. The V end was cut by 6 bases, the J end by 5 bases, with 12 bases between. CDR3 sequence (DNA): TGTGCCAGCAGACCCGTGGGGGAAGATACGCAGTATTTT. Translated: CASRPVGEDTQYF.

The chain is built from TRBV11-2 and TRBJ2-1, with D maybe TRBD1 (5 bases). CDR1 and CDR2 (germline): SGHAT, FQNNGV. V lost 5 bases and J 2 bases, leaving 16 bases between the germline ends. The CDR3 has 16 amino acids. CDR3 DNA: TGTGCCAGCAGCCCCAGGGTAGCACTAACCTACAATGAGCAGTTCTTC. This sequence encodes CASSPRVALTYNEQFF. The entire variable domain, with the rest obtained from reference TRBV11-2 and TRBJ2-1, is as follows: EAGVAQSPRYKIIEKRQSVAFWCNPISGHATLYWYQQILGQGPKLLIQFQNNGVVDDSQLPKDRFSAERLKGVDSTLKIQPAKLEDSAVYLCASSPRVALTYNEQFFGPGTRLTVL.

The table lists this clonotype with a count of one. The gene calls are TRBV21-1 and TRBJ2-5; the table gives TRBD1 as D, unverified against the DNA. TRBV21-1 is shown as a pseudogene. CDR3 length equals 15 residues. CDR3 in amino acids: CASSPVPRRRETQYF. The CDR3 nucleotides read TGTGCCAGCAGCCCCGTCCCCCGTCGGAGAGAGACCCAGTACTTC.

The sample holds many counts of this clonotype. The J gene is TRBJ2-7, the V gene TRBV6-2 or TRBV6-3; 8 bases are shared with TRBD1. Germline CDR1 is MNHEY and CDR2 is SVGEGT. Trimming took 5 bases from V and 3 from J; bases not matched to a gene: 0. This CDR3 is 12 amino acids long. CDR3 sequence: CASSDRGYEQYF. The CDR3 DNA follows: TGTGCCAGCAGTGACAGGGGCTACGAGCAGTACTTC.

The rearrangement uses TRBV4-2 and TRBJ2-5, with D possibly matching TRBD2 (6 bases). Germline V gene data show CDR1 as LGHNA and CDR2 as YNFKEQ. V dropped 4 bases and J dropped 0 bases, with 18 bases sitting between them. This CDR3 comprises 17 residues. This chain's CDR3 is CASSRGVMGLNQETQYF. DNA of the CDR3: TGTGCCAGCAGCCGGGGGGTTATGGGACTTAACCAAGAGACCCAGTACTTC.

The CDR3 DNA reads TGCGCCAGCAGCGTTCAGCATAGCGGGAGCGAGCAGTACTTC. Protein: CASSVQHSGSEQYF. The rearrangement links TRBV5-1 to TRBJ2-7; 9 bases are shared with TRBD2. After removal of 4 bases from V and 6 bases from J, the junction contained 8 bases not matched to a gene. This CDR3 spans 14 amino acids. The germline CDR1 and CDR2 sequences are SGHRS and YFSETQ.

About this clonotype itself: A much larger clone sits a single nucleotide away, making a read error possible. The gene calls are TRBV6-2 or TRBV6-3 and TRBJ2-1, with 9 bases aligning to TRBD2. CDR1 and CDR2 from the germline V gene are MNHEY and SVGEGT. This CDR3 comprises 15 residues. The V gene end was trimmed by 8 bases and the J gene end by 5 bases; junction bases not matched to a gene: 10. The CDR3 DNA sequence: TGTGCCAGCGGCCCTAGCGGGAAAGGGAACAATGAGCAGTTCTTC. Translating it yields CASGPSGKGNNEQFF.

The table lists this clonotype with a few counts. The rearrangement links TRBV11-2 to TRBJ2-5, with D possibly being TRBD2 (6 bases). Trimming took 5 bases from V and 1 from J, leaving 17 bases between them. Germline lookup yields CDR1 SGHAT and CDR2 FQNNGV. This CDR3 comprises 16 residues. The CDR3 region is CASSRSGGARQETQYF. The DNA of the CDR3 is TGTGCCAGCAGCCGTTCAGGCGGGGCCCGCCAAGAGACCCAGTACTTC.

This chain joins TRBV2 and TRBJ2-2; 7 nucleotides match TRBD2. The CDR3 has 15 amino acids. From germline, CDR1 is SNHLY and CDR2 FYNNEI. Trimming removed 4 bases from V and 7 bases from J; junction bases left unmatched: 9. The CDR3: CASSVEGGFVGELFF. In nucleotides, the CDR3 is TGTGCCAGCAGTGTCGAGGGAGGGTTCGTCGGGGAGCTGTTTTTT.

This clonotype has more than one count but fewer than ten. This rearrangement joins TRBV9 to TRBJ1-1; 11 bases are a match to TRBD1. CDR1 is SGDLS, CDR2 YYNGEE, per germline. V lost 2 bases, J lost 3 bases, and 6 bases stayed unmatched. This CDR3 contains 16 residues. The CDR3 nucleotides read TGTGCCAGCAGCGTTCAAGGACAGGGGGCGGACACTGAAGCTTTCTTT. Protein: CASSVQGQGADTEAFF.

The chain has TRBV10-3 and TRBJ2-7; 10 nucleotides line up with TRBD1. The CDR3 is made up of 15 amino acids. Germline assignment: CDR1 ENHRY and CDR2 SYGVKD. With 2 bases clipped from V and 7 bases from J, the junction kept 8 bases outside the gene matches. The CDR3 region is CAISERGQGMDEQYF. CDR3 sequence (DNA): TGTGCCATCAGTGAGAGGGGACAGGGGATGGATGAGCAGTACTTC.

Only a few counts were recorded for this clonotype. V and J are TRBV6-5 and TRBJ1-2; a possible D gene is TRBD1 (5 bases). V was clipped by 5 bases and J by 8 bases, with 15 bases between them. This CDR3 is 13 amino acids long. CDR1 and CDR2 (germline): MNHEY, SVGAGI. CDR3 sequence reads: CASSEGRQGGYTF. The CDR3 nucleotides are TGTGCCAGCAGTGAGGGACGGCAGGGCGGCTACACCTTC.

The rearrangement uses TRBV7-9 and TRBJ2-7, with D unresolved. V shed 5 bases and J shed 2 bases, with 13 bases lying between them. This CDR3 comprises 14 residues. CDR1 and CDR2 (germline): SEHNR, FQNEAQ (reference sequence). CDR3 region: CASSPIEGTYEQYF. The CDR3 coding sequence is TGTGCCAGCAGCCCCATAGAAGGAACCTACGAGCAGTACTTC.

Many counts were recorded for this clonotype. The chain joins TRBV27 to TRBJ1-5, with D tentatively TRBD1 (5 bases). This CDR3 spans 16 amino acids. CDR1 and CDR2 (germline): MNHEY, SMNVEV (reference sequence). The germline V and J ends were trimmed by 6 bases and 4 bases, with 19 bases remaining between them. The CDR3 protein is CASRPDTTNLNQPQHF. In DNA form, the CDR3 reads TGTGCCAGCAGGCCGGACACGACAAACCTTAATCAGCCCCAGCATTTT.

The chain uses TRBV6-2 or TRBV6-3 and TRBJ2-1; D might be TRBD2 (6 bases). CDR3 size: 14 residues. V lost 2 bases to trimming and J lost 6 bases, with 11 bases between them. Germline values: CDR1 MNHEY, CDR2 SVGEGT. The CDR3 DNA reads TGTGCCAGCAGTTACAATGGGGGAGGCAATGAGCAGTTCTTC. Its protein product is CASSYNGGGNEQFF.

The chain employs TRBV7-2 and TRBJ1-2; possibly TRBD1 for D (5 bases). Germline CDR1 is SGHTA and CDR2 is FQGNSA. The CDR3 runs to 15 residues. The V end was cut by 5 bases, the J end by 5 bases, with 18 bases between. CDR3 residues: CASSIRWGGRYGYTF. The CDR3 DNA reads as TGTGCCAGCAGCATAAGGTGGGGGGGACGATATGGCTACACCTTC.

The gene calls are TRBV25-1 and TRBJ2-3, with D tentatively TRBD1 (6 bases). This CDR3 contains 17 residues. Trimming removed 1 base at V and 1 base at J, with 15 bases between. CDR1 MGHDK and CDR2 SYGVNS come from the germline V gene. The CDR3 nucleotides read TGTGCCAGCAGTGAATCGGGACACCTGTCTGGCACAGATACGCAGTATTTT. Its translation: CASSESGHLSGTDTQYF.

The genes are TRBV12-5 and TRBJ1-1; 9 bases match TRBD1. Germline lookup yields CDR1 LGHNT and CDR2 FRNRAP. CDR3 length: 14 residues. V shed 5 bases and J 6 bases; nucleotides not matched to a gene: 7. Here the CDR3 reads CASGLNDRGAEAFF. The CDR3 nucleotides are TGTGCTAGTGGTCTAAACGACAGGGGGGCTGAAGCTTTCTTT.